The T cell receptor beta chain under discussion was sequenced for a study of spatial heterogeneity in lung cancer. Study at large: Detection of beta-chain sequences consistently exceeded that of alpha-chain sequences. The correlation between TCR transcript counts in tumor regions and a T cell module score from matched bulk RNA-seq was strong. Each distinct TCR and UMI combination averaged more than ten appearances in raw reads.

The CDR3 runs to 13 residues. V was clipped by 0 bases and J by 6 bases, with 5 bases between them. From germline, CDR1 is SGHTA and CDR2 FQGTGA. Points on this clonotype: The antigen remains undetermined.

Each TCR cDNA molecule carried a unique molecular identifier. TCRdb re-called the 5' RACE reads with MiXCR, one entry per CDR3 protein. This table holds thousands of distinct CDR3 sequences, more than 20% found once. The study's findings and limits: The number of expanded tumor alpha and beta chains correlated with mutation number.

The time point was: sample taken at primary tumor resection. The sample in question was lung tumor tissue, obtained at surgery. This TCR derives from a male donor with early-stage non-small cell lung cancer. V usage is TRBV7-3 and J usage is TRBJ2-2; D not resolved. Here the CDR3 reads CASSLTISGELFF. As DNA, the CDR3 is TGTGCCAGCAGCTTAACGATATCCGGGGAGCTGTTTTTT.